This TCR beta chain came from a study of shared clonotypes between healthy human individuals. J lost 6 bases, V lost 1 base, and 15 bases had no gene match. The germline CDR1 and CDR2 sequences are SEHNR and FQNEAQ (reference sequence). The CDR3 loop spans 18 amino acids. TCRdb keeps only in-frame clones here, not all; method: immunoSEQ multiplex PCR. The sample contains a few million clones, approximately 92% of which appear only once. Study-level points and caveats: Among non-shared clonotypes, generation probabilities were lower than among those shared by all four donors.

Concerning this clone itself: The antigen is unknown.

The V and J genes are TRBV7-9 and TRBJ2-3; 8 nucleotides align to TRBD1. This clonotype originated in a man aged 18 to 29 in good health. Material for sequencing was naive CD4+ T cells sorted from blood. Subset noted: CD45RA+ positively selected. CDR3 sequence reads: CASSLGVVRTGFRDTQYF. The CDR3 region has the DNA TGTGCCAGCAGCTTAGGGGTAGTTCGGACAGGGTTTCGTGATACGCAGTATTTT.